The 27 T cell receptor beta chains reported below all come from one sample, sequenced in a study of CD8+ T cells in alopecia areata. Extracted RNA was reverse transcribed, and the resulting cDNA served as sequencing template. The repertoire was sequenced with immunoSEQ multiplex PCR; TCRdb's copy has only in-frame clones and lacks some. The table lists about 140,000 clones, approximately 51% of them singletons. The sample was CD4+ T cells sorted from blood, taken at week 0. These receptors all come from a human donor with alopecia areata.

J is TRBJ2-3 and V is TRBV7-2; TRBD2 matches 9 bases. The CDR3 extends over 15 amino acids. Looked up from germline, CDR1 is SGHTA and CDR2 is FQGNSA. Germline trimming cut 1 base from V and 8 bases from J; bases unmatched to any gene: 7. The CDR3 DNA is TGTGCCAGCAGCTTAGGTCTAGCGGGAAGGGGTACGCAGTATTTT. Translating gives CASSLGLAGRGTQYF.

In this sample, this clone turned up once. The V call is TRBV6-5, the J call TRBJ1-2; D gene ambiguous. The CDR3 contains 14 residues. The ends were cut back, 2 bases at V and 8 bases at J, with 15 bases in the middle. CDR1 and CDR2 from the germline V gene are MNHEY and SVGAGI. The CDR3 nucleotides read TGTGCCAGCAGTTACGATCGGACGGTGGGAGGCTACACCTTC. It is translated as CASSYDRTVGGYTF.

The CDR3 DNA reads as TGCAGCGCTGGGGACAGCAGGGCTGATGGCTACACCTTC. The encoded protein is CSAGDSRADGYTF. The chain has TRBV29-1 and TRBJ1-2, with 7 bases that match TRBD1. The CDR3 is made up of 13 amino acids. The germline V gene has CDR1 SQVTM and CDR2 ANQGSEA. Trimming removed 7 bases from V and 6 bases from J; junction bases left unmatched: 11.

The chain carries TRBV18 and TRBJ1-1; 9 bases fit TRBD1. The CDR3 covers 18 residues. Unmatched junction bases numbered 11, after V lost 3 bases and J lost 0 bases. Germline-derived CDR1 and CDR2 are KGHSH and LQKENI. The CDR3 DNA reads as TGTGCCAGCTCACCTCGGTTAGGGACAGGGTACGTGAACACTGAAGCTTTCTTT. Its protein is CASSPRLGTGYVNTEAFF.

This clone turned up a few times. The chain carries TRBV25-1 and TRBJ1-2; D may be TRBD1 (6 bases). Per the germline V gene, CDR1 is MGHDK and CDR2 is SYGVNS. Trimming left V 2 bases short and J 8 bases short, with 12 bases between. CDR3 length equals 13 residues. The CDR3 here is CASSENRAQGYTF. CDR3 coding DNA: TGTGCCAGCAGTGAAAACAGGGCCCAAGGCTACACCTTC.

The chain carries TRBV7-2 and TRBJ1-5; D might be TRBD1 (5 bases). The germline CDR1 and CDR2 sequences are SGHTA and FQGNSA. This CDR3 contains 14 residues. The V and J ends lost 4 bases and 5 bases respectively, with 12 bases between them. The CDR3 bases are TGTGCCAGCAGCTCAGCAGGGATCGATCAGCCCCAGCATTTT. Translating gives CASSSAGIDQPQHF.

CDR3: CATSRDLAGQVTQYF. CDR3 DNA sequence: TGTGCCACCAGCAGAGATTTGGCAGGCCAGGTTACGCAGTATTTT. This chain joins TRBV15 and TRBJ2-3, with D hard to call. This CDR3 spans 15 amino acids. Trimming took 0 bases from V and 8 from J, leaving 15 bases between them. Germline CDR1 LNHNV, CDR2 YYDKDF (reference sequence). Together with reference TRBV15 and TRBJ2-3, the CDR3 gives the full variable domain: DAMVIQNPRYQVTQFGKPVTLSCSQTLNHNVMYWYQQKSSQAPKLLFHYYDKDFNNEADTPDNFQSRRPNTSFCFLDIRSPGLGDTAMYLCATSRDLAGQVTQYFGPGTRLTVL.

This chain uses TRBV25-1 with TRBJ2-1; 9 bases line up with TRBD2. Germline V lookup: CDR1 MGHDK, CDR2 SYGVNS. The ends lost 10 bases at V and 7 bases at J; junction bases unmatched: 8. The length of the CDR3 is 13 residues. The CDR3 bases are TGTGCCATACGGGGTAGCGGGAGTAATGAGCAGTTCTTC. It translates to CAIRGSGSNEQFF.

This chain joins TRBV11-1 and TRBJ2-7; tentatively, D is TRBD1 (7 bases). Germline-derived CDR1 and CDR2 are SGHAT and FQDESV (reference sequence). The CDR3 sequence is 15 residues long. Trimming took off 3 bases at V and 4 bases at J, with 16 bases between the two ends. CDR3 protein: CASSFRGALPYEQYF. Here the CDR3 DNA reads TGTGCCAGCAGCTTCAGGGGGGCTTTGCCTTACGAGCAGTACTTC.

This clone was counted between two and nine times. V and J are TRBV29-1 and TRBJ2-7; D is unresolved. The CDR3 is made up of 13 amino acids. The V gene's germline CDR1 is SQVTM and CDR2 ANQGSEA. V dropped 4 bases and J dropped 6 bases, with 16 bases sitting between them. This chain's CDR3 is CSVGDGQVVEQYF. The DNA of the CDR3 is TGCAGCGTTGGGGATGGGCAGGTGGTCGAGCAGTACTTC.

The J gene is TRBJ2-7, the V gene TRBV28; unclear D gene. V lost 8 bases and J 6 bases, leaving 14 bases between the germline ends. CDR3 size: 12 residues. CDR1 is MDHEN and CDR2 is SYDVKM in the germline V gene. The CDR3 DNA follows: TGTGCCAGCCTAGAAGGCGTCGGCGAGCAGTACTTC. Protein: CASLEGVGEQYF.

This chain connects TRBV29-1 to TRBJ1-2; 7 positions agree with TRBD1. CDR3 size: 13 residues. CDR1 and CDR2 from the germline V gene are SQVTM and ANQGSEA. The V gene end was trimmed by 7 bases and the J gene end by 5 bases; junction bases not matched to a gene: 10. This CDR3 is CSAAGGGGYGYTF. The CDR3 region has the DNA TGCAGCGCCGCAGGGGGAGGAGGTTATGGCTACACCTTC.

The chain couples TRBV6-1 to TRBJ2-5; D may correspond to TRBD1 or TRBD2 (5 bases each). V lost 7 bases, J lost 5 bases, and 17 bases lay in between. Germline CDR1 and CDR2: MNHNS and SASEGT. This CDR3 spans 14 amino acids. CDR3 protein: CASTLGLGVETQYF. CDR3 coding DNA: TGTGCCAGCACCCTAGGGTTGGGGGTCGAGACCCAGTACTTC.

This clone was detected a few times. V usage is TRBV14 and J usage is TRBJ1-4; 7 bases align to TRBD1. Trimming at V came to 4 bases and at J to 10 bases, leaving 6 bases not matched to a gene. Per the germline V gene, CDR1 is SGHDN and CDR2 is FVKESK. The CDR3 consists of 13 residues. In nucleotides, the CDR3 is TGTGCCAGCAGCCCGGACAGGACCGGAAAACTGTTTTTT. Its translation: CASSPDRTGKLFF.

This rearrangement joins TRBV25-1 to TRBJ1-2; D unclear. Germline CDR1 MGHDK, CDR2 SYGVNS. This CDR3 has 11 residues. Between the trimmed V and J ends, which lost 1 base and 9 bases, there was a span of 6 bases. Written as DNA, the CDR3 is TGTGCCAGCAGTGAATCTACTCGCTACACCTTC. This translates into CASSESTRYTF.

CDR3 loop: CASSLAEKTGGSGELFF. The DNA for the CDR3 is TGCGCCAGCAGCTTGGCCGAGAAGACAGGGGGCTCCGGGGAGCTGTTTTTT. This chain connects TRBV5-1 to TRBJ2-2, with TRBD1 identical over 10 bases. Trimming removed 0 bases from V and 6 bases from J; junction bases left unmatched: 8. The germline CDR1 and CDR2 sequences are SGHRS and YFSETQ. The CDR3 loop spans 17 amino acids. Complete variable domain (other parts from reference TRBV5-1 and TRBJ2-2): KAGVTQTPRYLIKTRGQQVTLSCSPISGHRSVSWYQQTPGQGLQFLFEYFSETQRNKGNFPGRFSGRQFSNSRSEMNVSTLELGDSALYLCASSLAEKTGGSGELFFGEGSRLTVL.

The genes are TRBV9 and TRBJ2-7; 7 bases are shared with TRBD1. The CDR3 covers 13 residues. In germline, CDR1 is SGDLS, CDR2 YYNGEE. J gave up 6 bases and V 4 bases, and 7 bases lay outside the gene matches. CDR3 bases: TGTGCCAGCAGCACCCGACAGGGAAGCGAGCAGTACTTC. This encodes CASSTRQGSEQYF.

This clone showed up just a few times. The chain couples TRBV23-1 to TRBJ2-7; D gene ambiguous. TRBV23-1 is noted as an ORF with a role that remains uncertain. V was cut by 4 bases and J by 3 bases, with 7 bases left in between. CDR3 size: 12 residues. The CDR3 DNA reads TGCGCCAGCAGTCGAACACGCTACGAGCAGTACTTC. Translated: CASSRTRYEQYF.

This clone has more than one count but fewer than ten. The V call is TRBV4-1, the J call TRBJ1-2; D remains unclear. Trimming removed 1 base at V and 2 bases at J, with 8 bases between. Per the germline V gene, CDR1 is MGHRA and CDR2 is YSYEKL. The CDR3 is 14 amino acids. Here the CDR3 reads CASSQGGGNYGYTF. The CDR3 DNA is TGCGCCAGCAGCCAAGGTGGAGGGAACTATGGCTACACCTTC.

The sample holds a few counts of this clone. The chain joins TRBV7-9 to TRBJ1-1, with D perhaps TRBD1 (5 bases). This CDR3 is built from 13 residues. Germline V gene sequence: CDR1 SEHNR, CDR2 FQNEAQ (reference sequence). Trimming left V 5 bases short and J 7 bases short, with 14 bases between. The CDR3 sequence: CASSVRGLSEAFF. The CDR3, as DNA: TGTGCCAGCAGCGTCCGGGGGTTGAGTGAAGCTTTCTTT. Drawing the rest from reference TRBV7-9 and TRBJ1-1, the complete variable domain is DTGVSQNPRHKITKRGQNVTFRCDPISEHNRLYWYRQTLGQGPEFLTYFQNEAQLEKSRLLSDRFSAERPKGSFSTLEIQRTEQGDSAMYLCASSVRGLSEAFFGQGTRLTVV.

This clone appeared a few times. This chain links TRBV30 with TRBJ1-2; D gene uncertain. Germline CDR1 GTSNPN, CDR2 SVGIG (reference sequence). The CDR3 is 14 residues long. V shed 1 base and J shed 7 bases, with 16 bases lying between them. The CDR3 DNA follows: TGTGCCTGGAGTGGCGGTCCCTTGGCGGGTGGCTACACCTTC. It specifies CAWSGGPLAGGYTF.

CDR3 sequence: CAWSESGLSYEQYF. The CDR3 DNA follows: TGTGCCTGGAGTGAAAGTGGGCTCTCCTACGAGCAGTACTTC. The V gene is TRBV30, the J gene TRBJ2-7; D is uncertain. The germline V gene encodes CDR1 GTSNPN and CDR2 SVGIG (reference sequence). This CDR3 is 14 amino acids long. V lost 1 base to trimming and J lost 0 bases, with 10 bases between them.

The chain links TRBV30 to TRBJ1-5; tentatively, D is TRBD1 (6 bases). The CDR3 is 13 residues long. From germline, CDR1 is GTSNPN and CDR2 SVGIG (reference sequence). The germline V and J ends were trimmed by 1 base and 5 bases, with 9 bases remaining between them. This CDR3 is CAWSAGGDQPQHF. The CDR3 DNA is TGTGCCTGGAGTGCCGGGGGCGATCAGCCCCAGCATTTT.

CDR3 amino acids: CASSVAPGDDYGYTF. CDR3 in DNA: TGTGCCAGCAGCGTAGCGCCGGGGGACGACTATGGCTACACCTTC. This rearrangement joins TRBV9 to TRBJ1-2, with D tentatively TRBD1 (5 bases). The ends were cut back, 0 bases at V and 3 bases at J, with 12 bases in the middle. The CDR3 spans 15 residues. Germline assignment: CDR1 SGDLS and CDR2 YYNGEE.

V gene TRBV5-1 combines with J gene TRBJ1-1, with D perhaps TRBD1 (5 bases). This CDR3 has 11 residues. Per the germline V gene, CDR1 is SGHRS and CDR2 is YFSETQ. Deletions cut 4 bases from V and 11 bases from J, with 12 bases between. The CDR3 is CASSDARQAFF. In DNA form, the CDR3 reads TGCGCCAGCAGCGACGCGAGACAGGCTTTCTTT.

This chain joins TRBV29-1 and TRBJ1-5, with D perhaps matching TRBD1 (6 bases). V lost 4 bases and J lost 5, with 9 bases in between. The germline V gene encodes CDR1 SQVTM and CDR2 ANQGSEA. The length of the CDR3 is 12 residues. The CDR3 DNA reads TGCAGCGTTGCTGCAGGGGATCAGCCCCAGCATTTT. The encoded protein is CSVAAGDQPQHF. Full variable domain (outside the CDR3, taken from reference TRBV29-1 and TRBJ1-5): SAVISQKPSRDICQRGTSLTIQCQVDSQVTMMFWYRQQPGQSLTLIATANQGSEATYESGFVIDKFPISRPNLTFSTLTVSNMSPEDSSIYLCSVAAGDQPQHFGDGTRLSIL.

This clone was seen a handful of times. The chain joins TRBV18 to TRBJ2-7, with D possibly TRBD1 on 6 matching bases. Trimming removed 3 bases from V and 4 bases from J, with 13 bases in between. The CDR3 consists of 14 residues. Germline V CDR1 and CDR2: KGHSH, LQKENI. CDR3: CASSPSQQGYEQYF. CDR3 nucleotides: TGTGCCAGCTCACCGTCTCAACAGGGATACGAGCAGTACTTC.